This TCR beta chain is from a study of T cells in Graves' hyperthyroidism and ophthalmopathy. It was uncontrolled infection, other autoimmune disease, pregnancy or lactation that excluded patients. This clonotype was found many times. The target antigen is unknown. Amplification yielded TCR beta CDR3 regions, with RNA transcripts as the source. The TCR CDR3 was amplified in a first-round RT-PCR using the HTBI primer set. TCRdb analysed the multiplex PCR reads with MiXCR anew, one entry per CDR3 protein. This table has about 260,000 distinct CDR3 sequences, 25% to 30% appearing once. Study-level results: Researchers report that a 13 V-J model separated ophthalmopathy from stable hyperthyroidism. Most thyroid clonotypes expanded above 0.001 appeared in blood too. The model forecast ophthalmopathy, anticipating it by a median around 6.5 months before onset.

CDR1 is GTSNPN and CDR2 is SVGIG in the germline V gene (reference sequence). The CDR3 loop spans 14 amino acids. Trimming took off 0 bases at V and 2 bases at J, with 10 bases between the two ends. The clonotype originates from a man in his forties with Graves' hyperthyroidism that later progressed to Graves' ophthalmopathy. This chain links TRBV30 with TRBJ2-5; D possibly corresponds to TRBD2 (6 bases). The specimen sequenced was blood. CDR3: CAWSVGGIQETQYF. For the CDR3, the DNA is TGTGCCTGGAGTGTAGGAGGGATTCAAGAGACCCAGTACTTC. The full variable domain, rest sourced from reference TRBV30 and TRBJ2-5, is SQTIHQWPATLVQPVGSPLSLECTVEGTSNPNLYWYRQAAGRGLQLLFYSVGIGQISSEVPQNLSASRPQDRQFILSSKKLLLSDSGFYLCAWSVGGIQETQYFGPGTRLLVL.